The 12 T cell receptor beta chains presented below share a single source sample, sequenced in a study of OX40 agonist ivuxolimab in advanced cancers. Sequencing was performed with immunoSEQ multiplex PCR; in TCRdb, only in-frame clones are kept and a portion is missing. Found here are some 64,000 clones, about nine tenths of them singletons; the top ten hold 20% to 25%. The sample was CD4+ or CD8+ T cells sorted from blood, taken in a trial of the OX40 agonist ivuxolimab. The receptors here all came from an adult with an advanced solid tumor such as melanoma, head and neck, liver or kidney cancer.

The J gene is TRBJ2-7, the V gene TRBV2; D call uncertain. V gave up 1 base and J gave up 4 bases, with 11 bases separating them. The CDR3 length is 14 residues. Germline assignment: CDR1 SNHLY and CDR2 FYNNEI. The CDR3 reads CASSEGYTIYEQYF. CDR3 DNA sequence: TGTGCCAGCAGTGAAGGGTATACAATTTACGAGCAGTACTTC. Combining the CDR3 with reference TRBV2 and TRBJ2-7 gives the whole variable domain EPEVTQTPSHQVTQMGQEVILRCVPISNHLYFYWYRQILGQKVEFLVSFYNNEISEKSEIFDDQFSVERPDGSNFTLKIRSTKLEDSAMYFCASSEGYTIYEQYFGPGTRLTVT.

This clone was seen once. J is TRBJ2-5 and V is TRBV5-1; 8 bases fit TRBD2. CDR1 and CDR2 from the germline V gene are SGHRS and YFSETQ. The CDR3 totals 15 residues. Trimming removed 0 bases from V and 5 bases from J; junction bases left unmatched: 6. Here the CDR3 DNA reads TGCGCCAGCAGCTTGGAACAGCGGGGGCGGGAGACCCAGTACTTC. Translation gives CASSLEQRGRETQYF.

The chain has TRBV6-1 and TRBJ1-3; D ambiguous. Looked up from germline, CDR1 is MNHNS and CDR2 is SASEGT. The CDR3 has 15 residues. The V and J ends lost 8 bases and 3 bases respectively, with 17 bases between them. CDR3 protein: CASGSLMGYGNTIYF. The CDR3 coding sequence is TGTGCCAGCGGTTCCTTGATGGGGTATGGAAACACCATATATTTT.

The chain has TRBV19 and TRBJ2-7, with D possibly being TRBD1 (7 bases). There are 16 residues in the CDR3. V shed 4 bases and J shed 2 bases, with 18 bases lying between them. The V gene's germline CDR1 is LNHDA and CDR2 SQIVND (reference sequence). The CDR3 region is CASSNRTAGTAYEQYF. DNA of the CDR3: TGTGCCAGTAGTAATAGAACGGCGGGGACAGCCTACGAGCAGTACTTC.

To note about this clone: Germline and junction disagree at one end, which may indicate a read error. V gene TRBV15 combines with J gene TRBJ1-1, with TRBD1 identical over 8 bases. Germline values: CDR1 LNHNV, CDR2 YYDKDF (reference sequence). The CDR3 totals 14 residues. CDR3 sequence (DNA): TGTGCCACCAGCGGAGACAGGGGCCGGTCTGAAGCTTTCTTT. It specifies CATSGDRGRSEAFF.

This clone occurred a few times. A junction boundary mismatches the germline segment, possibly from a read error. This sequence joins TRBV19 and TRBJ1-1; a weak D match, TRBD1 (5 bases). The CDR3 covers 12 residues. Per the germline V gene, CDR1 is LNHDA and CDR2 is SQIVND (reference sequence). The CDR3 nucleotides read TGTGCCAGTAGGATAGGGGACACTGAAGCTTTCTTT. Its translation is CASRIGDTEAFF.

The V call is TRBV27, the J call TRBJ2-1; 9 nucleotides agree with TRBD1. V trimming: 3 bases; J trimming: 6 bases; junction bases outside the gene matches: 9. The CDR3 has 16 amino acids. CDR1 is MNHEY, CDR2 SMNVEV, per germline (reference sequence). In DNA form, the CDR3 reads TGTGCCAGCAGTTTCCGCCGGGACAGGGTAGGCAATGAGCAGTTCTTC. It translates to CASSFRRDRVGNEQFF.

The CDR3 nucleotides read TGTGCCAGCAGTGAGAATTACTCCTACGAGCAGTACTTC. Protein: CASSENYSYEQYF. The chain recombines TRBV6-1 with TRBJ2-7; D gene unclear. CDR3 length: 13 residues. Trimming cost V 3 bases and J 0 bases, with 6 bases left between them. Germline lookup yields CDR1 MNHNS and CDR2 SASEGT.

The chain couples TRBV10-3 to TRBJ2-5; D unclear. The ends were cut back, 5 bases at V and 1 base at J, with 8 bases in the middle. CDR3 length equals 13 residues. Germline CDR1 is ENHRY and CDR2 is SYGVKD. CDR3 region: CAISPPTQETQYF. In nucleotides, the CDR3 is TGTGCCATCAGTCCTCCGACCCAAGAGACCCAGTACTTC.

This clone was seen just once. The chain couples TRBV5-1 to TRBJ2-7; 7 bases fit TRBD1. Germline CDR1 reads SGHRS; CDR2 reads YFSETQ. The CDR3 spans 13 residues. The J segment lost 6 bases and the V segment lost 3 bases, leaving 6 bases of the junction unmatched. As DNA, the CDR3 is TGCGCCAGCAGCTACCGACAGGGTGTCGAGCAGTACTTC. Translation: CASSYRQGVEQYF.

This sequence joins TRBV28 and TRBJ2-7; 13 nucleotides match TRBD2. The trim removed 10 bases at V and 4 bases at J, leaving 10 bases unmatched. CDR3 length: 15 amino acids. Germline CDR1 reads MDHEN; CDR2 reads SYDVKM. The CDR3 region has the DNA TGTGCCATCCAACGGACTAGCGGGAGCAGGTACGAGCAGTACTTC. It is translated as CAIQRTSGSRYEQYF.

The chain carries TRBV27 and TRBJ2-1; 7 bases are a match to TRBD2. The V gene end was trimmed by 11 bases and the J gene end by 6 bases; junction bases not matched to a gene: 13. CDR3 length equals 14 residues. The germline gives CDR1 MNHEY, CDR2 SMNVEV (reference sequence). The CDR3 bases are TGTGCCTCTTCTGGGGCCAGGGAGGGCAATGAGCAGTTCTTC. It encodes CASSGAREGNEQFF.